One sample yielded the 21 T cell receptor beta chains listed below, sequenced in a study of Ad26.COV2.S vaccination and SARS-CoV-2 variants. Data came from immunoSEQ multiplex PCR; TCRdb stores just in-frame clones and leaves some out. The sample yields about 680,000 clones, 80% to 90% seen once. This sample's treatment: 15 to 20 received Ad26.COV2.S at low or high dose, single or two shots; about five received placebo; per-sample allocation not given. Day 63 after the first vaccine or placebo injection was the time point for sampling. This specimen was peripheral blood, taken in a trial of Ad26.COV2.S vaccine versus placebo. Receptors originate from a person aged 18-65 years who received the Ad26.COV2.S COVID-19 vaccine or a placebo.

V and J are TRBV18 and TRBJ2-1; 7 nucleotides align to TRBD2. Germline V gene lookup returns CDR1 KGHSH and CDR2 LQKENI. The ends lost 4 bases at V and 12 bases at J; junction bases unmatched: 15. CDR3 size: 15 residues. The CDR3 DNA sequence: TGTGCCAGCTCACTCTTCCGGGGGGACCCGCTAGGGCAGTTCTTC. It is translated as CASSLFRGDPLGQFF.

The chain has TRBV5-4 and TRBJ2-5; TRBD2 matches 8 bases. The CDR3 is 15 residues long. Germline CDR1 SGHNT, CDR2 YYREEE (reference sequence). The V and J ends lost 4 bases and 4 bases, in that order; junction bases with no gene match: 9. Here the CDR3 DNA reads TGTGCCAGCAGCCCTAAAGCGGGAGCCGGAGAGACCCAGTACTTC. Its protein product is CASSPKAGAGETQYF. Together with reference TRBV5-4 and TRBJ2-5, the CDR3 gives the full variable domain: ETGVTQSPTHLIKTRGQQVTLRCSSQSGHNTVSWYQQALGQGPQFIFQYYREEENGRGNFPPRFSGLQFPNYSSELNVNALELDDSALYLCASSPKAGAGETQYFGPGTRLLVL.

The sample holds a few counts of this clone. This chain links TRBV2 with TRBJ1-2, with D perhaps matching TRBD1 (5 bases). The V end was cut by 4 bases, the J end by 2 bases, with 17 bases between. The CDR3 extends over 16 amino acids. Germline CDR1 is SNHLY and CDR2 is FYNNEI. CDR3: CASSAPGLGGNYGYTF. The CDR3 DNA reads as TGTGCCAGCAGTGCCCCCGGACTGGGGGGGAACTATGGCTACACCTTC. The whole variable domain, filled in from reference TRBV2 and TRBJ1-2, reads EPEVTQTPSHQVTQMGQEVILRCVPISNHLYFYWYRQILGQKVEFLVSFYNNEISEKSEIFDDQFSVERPDGSNFTLKIRSTKLEDSAMYFCASSAPGLGGNYGYTFGSGTRLTVV.

The J gene is TRBJ1-2, the V gene TRBV5-1, with D possibly matching TRBD1 (6 bases). The germline V gene encodes CDR1 SGHRS and CDR2 YFSETQ. V lost 3 bases, J lost 4 bases, and 13 bases lay in between. CDR3 length: 14 amino acids. The DNA for the CDR3 is TGCGCCAGCAGCTCGGACGGGGGGGCCTATGGCTACACCTTC. It specifies CASSSDGGAYGYTF.

The chain links TRBV11-2 to TRBJ2-2, with a tentative D call TRBD2 (6 bases). V was trimmed by 5 bases and J by 3 bases, leaving 16 bases between them. This CDR3 region has 16 residues. CDR1 is SGHAT, CDR2 FQNNGV, per germline. CDR3 region: CASSHPGTYYTGELFF. CDR3 in DNA: TGTGCCAGCAGCCACCCCGGGACTTACTACACCGGGGAGCTGTTTTTT. The full variable domain, its missing parts supplied by reference TRBV11-2 and TRBJ2-2, is EAGVAQSPRYKIIEKRQSVAFWCNPISGHATLYWYQQILGQGPKLLIQFQNNGVVDDSQLPKDRFSAERLKGVDSTLKIQPAKLEDSAVYLCASSHPGTYYTGELFFGEGSRLTVL.

V and J are TRBV4-3 and TRBJ1-2, with 8 bases aligning to TRBD1. V shed 3 bases, J shed 8 bases, and the junction held 11 bases outside the gene matches. Germline values: CDR1 LGHNA, CDR2 YSLEER. The CDR3 has 15 residues. For the CDR3, the DNA is TGCGCCAGCAGCCAGGCGACAGGGGCCTTTTGGGGCTACACCTTC. Residues: CASSQATGAFWGYTF.

V and J are TRBV6-5 and TRBJ2-5; 9 bases map to TRBD1. The CDR3 is 14 residues long. The ends lost 5 bases at V and 4 bases at J; junction bases unmatched: 5. CDR1 and CDR2 (germline): MNHEY, SVGAGI. The CDR3 DNA reads as TGTGCCAGCAGTCGGACAGGGGAAGGAGAGACCCAGTACTTC. It codes for CASSRTGEGETQYF.

The chain recombines TRBV15 with TRBJ2-1, with TRBD2 matching 9 bases. Losses at the gene ends were 9 bases for V and 8 bases for J; bases not matched to a gene: 8. This CDR3 contains 13 residues. From germline, CDR1 is LNHNV and CDR2 YYDKDF (reference sequence). The CDR3 DNA is TGTGCCACTGGGCGGGAGGGATATTATGAGCAGTTCTTC. Residues: CATGREGYYEQFF. Using reference TRBV15 and TRBJ2-1 for the parts outside the CDR3, the full variable domain is DAMVIQNPRYQVTQFGKPVTLSCSQTLNHNVMYWYQQKSSQAPKLLFHYYDKDFNNEADTPDNFQSRRPNTSFCFLDIRSPGLGDTAMYLCATGREGYYEQFFGPGTRLTVL.

The chain uses TRBV6-5 and TRBJ2-3; TRBD2 matches at 8 bases. CDR1 is MNHEY, CDR2 SVGAGI, per germline. This CDR3 is 15 amino acids long. V trimming: 0 bases; J trimming: 3 bases; junction bases outside the gene matches: 2. The CDR3 nucleotides read TGTGCCAGCAGTTACTCGATAGCGGGGACAGATACGCAGTATTTT. Its translation: CASSYSIAGTDTQYF.

The V call is TRBV2, the J call TRBJ1-4, with 9 bases that match TRBD1. J gave up 8 bases and V 8 bases, and 3 bases lay outside the gene matches. This CDR3 has 12 amino acids. Germline V CDR1 and CDR2: SNHLY, FYNNEI. CDR3 in DNA: TGTGCCAGCGAGGACAGGGGCGAAAAACTGTTTTTT. It yields the protein CASEDRGEKLFF.

The chain links TRBV3-1 (or the pseudogene TRBV3-2) to TRBJ2-7; 9 bases align to TRBD1. The CDR3 length is 15 residues. Germline V gene data show CDR1 as LGHDT and CDR2 as YNNKEL (reference sequence). The V gene end was trimmed by 3 bases and the J gene end by 2 bases; junction bases not matched to a gene: 5. The chain's CDR3 is CASSQGQGTTYEQYF. The CDR3 nucleotides are TGTGCCAGCAGCCAGGGACAGGGTACGACCTACGAGCAGTACTTC.

The chain joins TRBV7-9 to TRBJ2-7; TRBD1 might be the D (5 bases). This CDR3 has 13 amino acids. The V gene lost 5 bases and the J gene lost 5 bases, with 13 bases spanning the gap. Germline lookup yields CDR1 SEHNR and CDR2 FQNEAQ (reference sequence). CDR3 loop: CASSLSGSNEQYF. The CDR3 coding sequence is TGTGCCAGCAGCCTATCAGGGTCCAACGAGCAGTACTTC.

J is TRBJ1-2 and V is TRBV5-4; D unclear. Germline V gives CDR1 SGHNT, CDR2 YYREEE (reference sequence). The V gene lost 4 bases and the J gene lost 4 bases, with 14 bases spanning the gap. The CDR3 is made up of 14 amino acids. The CDR3 sequence is CASSPRLGSYGYTF. Here the CDR3 DNA reads TGTGCCAGCAGCCCCCGACTGGGCAGCTATGGCTACACCTTC.

The rearrangement uses TRBV5-5 and TRBJ2-2; D unclear. This CDR3 contains 14 residues. Trimming removed 0 bases from V and 5 bases from J, with 8 bases in between. Germline lookup yields CDR1 SGHKS and CDR2 YYEKEE (reference sequence). The CDR3 loop reads CASSLDLRTGELFF. The CDR3, as DNA: TGTGCCAGCAGCTTGGACCTTCGGACCGGGGAGCTGTTTTTT.

The chain employs TRBV30 and TRBJ1-2; D is unresolved. The CDR3 runs to 10 residues. V dropped 3 bases and J dropped 8 bases, with 7 bases sitting between them. From germline, CDR1 is GTSNPN and CDR2 SVGIG (reference sequence). CDR3: CAWRKGGYTF. The CDR3 nucleotides read TGTGCCTGGAGGAAAGGGGGCTACACCTTC.

The sample holds a few counts of this clone. This specimen includes other DNA sequences encoding the same CDR3. The rearrangement uses TRBV5-5 and TRBJ2-7; D is undetermined. V was shortened by 5 bases and J by 1 base, with 4 bases between the two germline ends. Germline CDR1 is SGHKS and CDR2 is YYEKEE (reference sequence). CDR3 length: 11 residues. The CDR3 DNA follows: TGTGCCAGCAGTTTTTCCTACGAGCAGTACTTC. As protein: CASSFSYEQYF.

As to this clone: Distinct nucleotide sequences in the sample also encode this CDR3. The chain combines TRBV19 with TRBJ2-2, with D possibly TRBD2 on 6 matching bases. CDR1 and CDR2 from the germline V gene are LNHDA and SQIVND (reference sequence). The CDR3 runs to 14 residues. Trimming shortened V by 4 bases and J by 0 bases, and 6 bases separated the two germline ends. The CDR3 nucleotides read TGTGCCAGTAGTACTAGCGCGAACACCGGGGAGCTGTTTTTT. It encodes CASSTSANTGELFF.

This chain joins TRBV19 and TRBJ1-2; unclear D gene. This CDR3 comprises 8 residues. V was trimmed by 7 bases and J by 6 bases, leaving 0 bases between them. Germline V gene lookup returns CDR1 LNHDA and CDR2 SQIVND (reference sequence). The CDR3 nucleotides are TGTGCCAGTAATGGCTACACCTTC. Its protein product is CASNGYTF.

The chain combines TRBV19 with TRBJ2-7; D is possibly TRBD2 (5 bases). The length of the CDR3 is 13 residues. V lost 3 bases to trimming and J lost 6 bases, with 12 bases between them. CDR1 is LNHDA, CDR2 SQIVND, per germline (reference sequence). CDR3 sequence: CASSIAGNGEQYF. The CDR3 nucleotides are TGTGCCAGTAGTATTGCCGGGAACGGCGAGCAGTACTTC.

The chain has TRBV30 and TRBJ1-4, with D perhaps matching TRBD1 (5 bases). V dropped 0 bases and J dropped 7 bases, with 12 bases sitting between them. The CDR3 totals 14 residues. The germline CDR1 and CDR2 sequences are GTSNPN and SVGIG (reference sequence). The CDR3: CAWSVSGGGEKLFF. DNA for the CDR3: TGTGCCTGGAGTGTATCAGGTGGGGGTGAAAAACTGTTTTTT.

This clone showed up just a few times. V usage is TRBV7-9 and J usage is TRBJ1-2; tentatively, D is TRBD1 (5 bases). Germline V gene lookup returns CDR1 SEHNR and CDR2 FQNEAQ (reference sequence). Trimming removed 7 bases from V and 4 bases from J, with 13 bases in between. This CDR3 spans 13 amino acids. The chain's CDR3 is CASTDRGGYGYTF. The CDR3 DNA follows: TGTGCCAGCACAGACCGGGGCGGCTATGGCTACACCTTC.